These T cell receptor beta chains were read from a single sample in a study of T cell repertoires in cytomegalovirus infection. The antigens of these receptors remain unknown. In TCRdb, the reads were re-called with MiXCR into one record per CDR3 protein. The sample shows approximately 990,000 distinct CDR3 sequences, roughly a third of them seen only once. Material: cultured CD8+ T cells from PBMCs, obtained from culture after CMV antigen stimulation. The receptors were sampled from a human donor in good health (CMV status not recorded). Some clones in this sample may be carry-over from other donors' samples. Both conserved end residues are part of each CDR3. Fields, in order: J gene, D gene, V gene, clone size, CDR3 DNA, CDR3 protein. D genes are given only for firm matches. Rows give clone size only sometimes, using once, few, many, or a class for an expanded clone.

TRBJ1-2 | - | TRBV27 | - | TGTGCCAGCAGTTTATCGCTGGCAGGGGCTGAGGGCTACACCTTC | CASSLSLAGAEGYTF
TRBJ2-1 | - | TRBV4-2 | - | TGTGCCAGCAGCCAAGGACGGACCAGCTCCTACAATGAGCAGTTCTTC | CASSQGRTSSYNEQFF
TRBJ1-2 | TRBD1 | TRBV20-1 | - | TGCAGTGCAAAGACAGGGGGCTTTGATGGCTACACCTTC | CSAKTGGFDGYTF
TRBJ2-2 | - | TRBV15 | - | TGTGCCACCAGAGGACAGCCAAACACCGGGGAGCTGTTTTTT | CATRGQPNTGELFF
TRBJ2-3 | - | TRBV27 | few | TGTGCCAGCAGCTTGGACGGCAGCTACAGGGATACGCAGTATTTT | CASSLDGSYRDTQYF
TRBJ2-7 | TRBD2 | TRBV27 | - | TGTGCCAGCAGTTTTGGGACTAGCGGGGGGATCTACGAGCAGTACTTC | CASSFGTSGGIYEQYF
TRBJ2-5 | - | TRBV27 | few | TGTGCCAGCAGTTCACGGACCCCTTTGGGAGAGACCCAGTACTTC | CASSSRTPLGETQYF
TRBJ1-5 | - | TRBV12-3/TRBV12-4 | few | TGTGCCAGCGGATGGGGGGGGAATCAGCCCCAGCATTTT | CASGWGGNQPQHF
TRBJ1-5 | - | TRBV7-9 | - | TGTGCCAGCAGGGGGACCGATATTAATCAGCCCCAGCATTTT | CASRGTDINQPQHF
TRBJ2-3 | TRBD1 | TRBV7-3 | many | TGTGCCAGCAGCTTAATAGAAGGACAGGGGGCTCCCCATACCACAGATACGCAGTATTTT | CASSLIEGQGAPHTTDTQYF
TRBJ1-2 | TRBD1 | TRBV14 | - | TGTGCCAGCAGCCAACTAAGGAAGGGGGCAAACTATGGCTACACCTTC | CASSQLRKGANYGYTF
TRBJ1-5 | TRBD1 | TRBV6-6 | - | TGTGCCAGCAGTTACCCAGGACAGGCGGGGCAGCCCCAGCATTTT | CASSYPGQAGQPQHF
TRBJ2-7 | TRBD1 | TRBV7-6 | - | TGTGCCAGCAACTCAAGACAGGGGGAAGCCTACGAGCAGTACTTC | CASNSRQGEAYEQYF
TRBJ1-1 | - | TRBV19 | few | TGTGCCAGTAGTATGTTTTCCTTTGAAAGACGGATGAACACTGAAGCTTTCTTT | CASSMFSFERRMNTEAFF
TRBJ2-7 | - | TRBV12-3/TRBV12-4 | - | TGTGCCAGCAGTTTTTCGTGGTACGAGCAGTACTTC | CASSFSWYEQYF
TRBJ1-1 | - | TRBV6-5 | - | TGTGCCAGCAGTTACTCCTCAGTGACTGAAGCTTTCTTT | CASSYSSVTEAFF
TRBJ2-1 | TRBD2 | TRBV10-3 | once | TGTGCCATTCTAGCGGGGCTATCGGGTGAGCAGTTCTTC | CAILAGLSGEQFF
TRBJ2-1 | TRBD1 | TRBV28 | few | TGTGCCAGCAGTCGGACAGGGGAGAACAATGAGCAGTTCTTC | CASSRTGENNEQFF
TRBJ2-1 | - | TRBV7-6 | few | TGTGCCAGCAGCTTAGCGGATGGGTGGGATGAGCAGTTCTTC | CASSLADGWDEQFF
TRBJ1-2 | - | TRBV5-5 | few | TGTGCCAGCACTCCTTGGGACACCTATGGCTACACCTTC | CASTPWDTYGYTF
TRBJ2-7 | TRBD2 | TRBV27 | - | TGTGCCAGCAGTTTAGTAATAGCGGGGGACGAGCAGTACTTC | CASSLVIAGDEQYF
TRBJ1-2 | - | TRBV7-9 | many | TGTGCCAGCAGCCGCCCGGCCACAGAAACGTTAGCTAACTATGGCTACACCTTC | CASSRPATETLANYGYTF
TRBJ2-7 | - | TRBV19 | - | TGTGCCAGTATTACGACATTTCGCCACGAGCAGTACTTC | CASITTFRHEQYF
TRBJ1-2 | - | TRBV7-3 | few | TGTGCCAGCAGCCTGCCCGCGGGACTAGAGAGCTACACCTTC | CASSLPAGLESYTF
TRBJ2-2 | - | TRBV5-4 | - | TGTGCCAGCAGCCCCTTGGCTGAAAGTGGGACCGGGGAGCTGTTTTTT | CASSPLAESGTGELFF
TRBJ1-1 | - | TRBV6-5 | many | TGTGCCAGCACCCGGGACACTAAGAACACTGAAGCTTTCTTT | CASTRDTKNTEAFF
TRBJ2-3 | - | TRBV5-6 | few | TGTGCCAGCAGCCCTAACGTCGCGGGCGAGGGGACAGATACGCAGTATTTT | CASSPNVAGEGTDTQYF
TRBJ2-1 | - | TRBV19 | - | TGTGCCAGTAGTATTTCGCCCGGCAGGGAGCAGTTCTTC | CASSISPGREQFF
TRBJ2-1 | TRBD2 | TRBV7-9 | - | TGTGCCAGCAGCACACCTTCCGGGGGGGCCGTTGAGCAGTTCTTC | CASSTPSGGAVEQFF
TRBJ2-5 | - | TRBV7-2 | many | TGTGCCAGCAGCTTAGCCCAGCTACCCCAAGAGACCCAGTACTTC | CASSLAQLPQETQYF